Ten or more counts support the clone carrying this TCR beta chain. Its antigen is unidentified. The sample belongs to a study of PD-1 blockade in mismatch repair-deficient tumors. Across the whole study: All were previously treated, progressing patients with about twelve mismatch repair-deficient cancer types.

Overall study results and limits: Rapid post-treatment expansion, then contraction, generally preceding radiologic response, marked tumor-resident clones.

The V and J ends lost 4 bases and 5 bases respectively, with 22 bases between them. Germline-derived CDR1 and CDR2 are MNHEY and SMNVEV (reference sequence). The CDR3 consists of 17 residues. PCR or immunohistochemistry showed mismatch repair deficiency in every enrolled patient. Assay used: immunoSEQ multiplex PCR; TCRdb lists only in-frame clones, some missing. The table has under 150,000 clones, about 85% seen once. This material consisted of peripheral blood, taken 44 weeks after starting pembrolizumab. This sequence joins TRBV27 and TRBJ2-3, with D perhaps TRBD2 (6 bases). This TCR came from an adult with mismatch repair-deficient cancer. CDR3 sequence (DNA): TGTGCCAGCAGTTACGGAGGGATGCCTGAGGGTTTAGATACGCAGTATTTT. It specifies CASSYGGMPEGLDTQYF.